This T cell receptor (beta chain) was found in a study of Ad26.COV2.S vaccination and SARS-CoV-2 variants. Study information: As a participant in COV1001, the donor was in the Ad26.COV2.S trial arm. Study-wide results and limits: Possible underestimation of total T cell responses by the TCR breadth and depth analyses was noted. Substantial breadth in spike-specific CD8+ and CD4+ T cell responses was reportedly seen after vaccination. Recipients given vaccine exceeded placebo recipients in spike-specific TCR breadth.

Described treatment: about 20 received Ad26.COV2.S at low or high dose, single or two shots; several received placebo; per-sample allocation not given. Sampling was performed 63 days after the first vaccine or placebo injection. Sequenced by immunoSEQ multiplex PCR; TCRdb stores in-frame clones only, minus some. The data hold 350,000 to 450,000 clones, with about nine tenths observed a single time. Turning to this clone: Its antigen is currently unknown.

CDR3 length: 12 amino acids. V was shortened by 0 bases and J by 6 bases, with 1 base between the two germline ends. Germline values: CDR1 SGDLS, CDR2 YYNGEE. Material: peripheral blood, obtained in a trial of Ad26.COV2.S vaccine versus placebo. J is TRBJ1-6 and V is TRBV9; no clear D. The clonotype was recovered from a person aged 18-60 years who received the Ad26.COV2.S COVID-19 vaccine or a placebo. As DNA, the CDR3 is TGTGCCAGCAGCGTAGTTAATTCACCCCTCCACTTT. It yields the protein CASSVVNSPLHF.